What follows describes a single TCR beta chain. What it binds is unknown. The record originates from a study of cytomegalovirus exposure and HLA in healthy donors. Points from the study as a whole: Later work associated around 18,000 TCR beta sequences with HLA alleles at 0.05 false discovery rate. Researchers reported that three CMV-associated chains were confirmed in vitro as CMV antigen-specific.

Primers: 60 Vbeta forward and 13 Jbeta reverse. Assay: immunoSEQ multiplex PCR; the TCRdb copy retains only in-frame clones and omits some. The repertoire table contains about 210,000 clones. This receptor was identified in a woman younger than 45 in good health and CMV-seropositive. Sequencing input: PBMCs.

DNA of the CDR3: TGTGCCATCAGTGAGGAGACAGGAGAGAACACTGAAGCTTTCTTT. Residues: CAISEETGENTEAFF. The V gene is TRBV10-3, the J gene TRBJ1-1, with D possibly TRBD1 on 6 matching bases. Germline V gene data show CDR1 as ENHRY and CDR2 as SYGVKD. The CDR3 consists of 15 residues. Trimming pared 2 bases from V and 1 base from J, leaving 11 bases between.